This T cell receptor (beta chain) was recorded in a study of T cell responses to AZD1222 COVID-19 vaccine. Study-wide results and limits: At baseline, just a handful of AZD1222 recipients tested seropositive. Recipients of two AZD1222 doses showed rising Spike-specific TCR breadth and depth. Distributed over spike, vaccine-associated CD4 TCRs predominated at 160-218 and 743-854. Researchers took repertoire samples only after the peak T cell response had come.

Details on this clone: Its antigen is not known.

Some clones are missing from TCRdb's copy, which holds only in-frame ones; the method was immunoSEQ multiplex PCR. The data hold about 70,000 clones, with approximately 90% observed a single time. This specimen was peripheral blood, taken 28 days after the second dose of the MenACWY control vaccine. The sequence came from an adult who received the MenACWY meningococcal vaccine as a control.

The CDR3 bases are TGTGCCAGCAGTGTTAGCAGGGGAGAGTGGGGCTACACCTTC. Translation gives CASSVSRGEWGYTF. This chain links TRBV2 with TRBJ1-2; a possible D gene is TRBD1 (6 bases). Trimming removed 4 bases from V and 8 bases from J, with 17 bases in between. CDR3 length equals 14 residues. Germline V CDR1 and CDR2: SNHLY, FYNNEI. The variable domain in full, completed from reference TRBV2 and TRBJ1-2, reads EPEVTQTPSHQVTQMGQEVILRCVPISNHLYFYWYRQILGQKVEFLVSFYNNEISEKSEIFDDQFSVERPDGSNFTLKIRSTKLEDSAMYFCASSVSRGEWGYTFGSGTRLTVV.